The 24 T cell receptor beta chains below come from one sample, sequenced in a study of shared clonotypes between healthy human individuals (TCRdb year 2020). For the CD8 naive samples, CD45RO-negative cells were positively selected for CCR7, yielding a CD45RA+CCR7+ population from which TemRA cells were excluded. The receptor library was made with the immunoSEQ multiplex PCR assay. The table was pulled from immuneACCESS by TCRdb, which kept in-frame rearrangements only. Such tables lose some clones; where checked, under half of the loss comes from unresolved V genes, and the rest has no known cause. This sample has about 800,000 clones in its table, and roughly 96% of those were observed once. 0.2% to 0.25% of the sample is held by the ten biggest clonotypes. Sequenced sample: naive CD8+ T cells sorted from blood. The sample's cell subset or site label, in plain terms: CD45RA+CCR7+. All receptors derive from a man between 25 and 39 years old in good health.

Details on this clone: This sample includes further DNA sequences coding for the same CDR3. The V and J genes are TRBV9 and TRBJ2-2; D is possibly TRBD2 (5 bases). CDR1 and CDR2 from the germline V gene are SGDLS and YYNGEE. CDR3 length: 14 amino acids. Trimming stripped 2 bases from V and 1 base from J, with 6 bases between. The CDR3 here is CASSVSGNTGELFF. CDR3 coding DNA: TGTGCCAGCAGCGTGAGCGGGAACACCGGGGAGCTGTTTTTT.

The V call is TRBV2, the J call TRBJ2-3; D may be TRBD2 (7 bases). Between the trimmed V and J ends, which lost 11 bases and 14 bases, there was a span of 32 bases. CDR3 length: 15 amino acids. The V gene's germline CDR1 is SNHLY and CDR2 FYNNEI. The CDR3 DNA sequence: TGTGCCGTGGGGGGGCGGAACCTCGACCTCGTTAAGTCGTATTTT. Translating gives CAVGGRNLDLVKSYF. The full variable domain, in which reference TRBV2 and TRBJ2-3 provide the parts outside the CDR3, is EPEVTQTPSHQVTQMGQEVILRCVPISNHLYFYWYRQILGQKVEFLVSFYNNEISEKSEIFDDQFSVERPDGSNFTLKIRSTKLEDSAMYFCAVGGRNLDLVKSYFGPGTRLTVL.

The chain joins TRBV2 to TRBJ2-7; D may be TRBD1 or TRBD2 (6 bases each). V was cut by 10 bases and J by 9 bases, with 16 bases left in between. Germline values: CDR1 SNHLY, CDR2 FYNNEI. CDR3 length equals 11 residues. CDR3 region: CATKGGRAQYF. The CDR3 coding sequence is TGTGCCACCAAGGGGGGCCGGGCGCAGTACTTC. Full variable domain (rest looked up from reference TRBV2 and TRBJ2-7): EPEVTQTPSHQVTQMGQEVILRCVPISNHLYFYWYRQILGQKVEFLVSFYNNEISEKSEIFDDQFSVERPDGSNFTLKIRSTKLEDSAMYFCATKGGRAQYFGPGTRLTVT.

The CDR3 is CASSLGERNEQFF. CDR3 nucleotide sequence: TGTGCCAGCAGTTTAGGGGAAAGGAATGAGCAGTTCTTC. The chain links TRBV27 to TRBJ2-1; no clear D. Germline CDR1 is MNHEY and CDR2 is SMNVEV (reference sequence). The CDR3 runs to 13 residues. V dropped 2 bases and J dropped 7 bases, with 9 bases sitting between them.

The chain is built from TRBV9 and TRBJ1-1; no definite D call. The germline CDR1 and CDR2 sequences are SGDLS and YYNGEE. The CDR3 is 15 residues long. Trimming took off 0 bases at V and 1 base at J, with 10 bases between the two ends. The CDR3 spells CASSVGWTSNTEAFF. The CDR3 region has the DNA TGTGCCAGCAGCGTAGGGTGGACCTCGAACACTGAAGCTTTCTTT.

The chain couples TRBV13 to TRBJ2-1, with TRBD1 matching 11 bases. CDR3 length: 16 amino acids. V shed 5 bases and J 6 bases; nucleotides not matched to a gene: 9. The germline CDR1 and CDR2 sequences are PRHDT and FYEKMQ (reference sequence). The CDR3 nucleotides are TGTGCCAGCAGCGAGACCACCGGGACAGGGGGCAATGAGCAGTTCTTC. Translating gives CASSETTGTGGNEQFF.

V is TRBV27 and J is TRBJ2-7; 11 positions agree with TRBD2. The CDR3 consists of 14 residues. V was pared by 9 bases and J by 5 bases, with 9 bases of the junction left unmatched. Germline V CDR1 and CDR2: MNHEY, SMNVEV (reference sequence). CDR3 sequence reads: CASRQLAGVDEQYF. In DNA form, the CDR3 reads TGTGCCAGTCGACAACTAGCGGGAGTCGACGAGCAGTACTTC.

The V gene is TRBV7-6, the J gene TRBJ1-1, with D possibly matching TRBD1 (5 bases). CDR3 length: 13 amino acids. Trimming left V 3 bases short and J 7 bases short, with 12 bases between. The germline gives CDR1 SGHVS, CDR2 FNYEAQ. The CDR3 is CASSFSPGGEAFF. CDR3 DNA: TGTGCCAGCAGCTTTTCCCCGGGGGGTGAAGCTTTCTTT.

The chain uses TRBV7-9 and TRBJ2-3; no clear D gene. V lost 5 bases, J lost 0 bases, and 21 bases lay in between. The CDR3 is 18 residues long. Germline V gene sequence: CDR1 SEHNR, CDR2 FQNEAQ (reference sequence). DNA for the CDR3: TGTGCCAGCAGCCCACCTAGTGGCCAGTGGGAAAGCACAGATACGCAGTATTTT. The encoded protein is CASSPPSGQWESTDTQYF.

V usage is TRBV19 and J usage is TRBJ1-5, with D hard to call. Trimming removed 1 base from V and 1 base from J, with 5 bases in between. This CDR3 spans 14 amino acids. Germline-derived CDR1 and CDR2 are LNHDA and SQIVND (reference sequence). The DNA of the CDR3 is TGTGCCAGTAGTATAGGCACCAGCAATCAGCCCCAGCATTTT. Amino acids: CASSIGTSNQPQHF. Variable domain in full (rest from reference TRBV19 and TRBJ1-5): DGGITQSPKYLFRKEGQNVTLSCEQNLNHDAMYWYRQDPGQGLRLIYYSQIVNDFQKGDIAEGYSVSREKKESFPLTVTSAQKNPTAFYLCASSIGTSNQPQHFGDGTRLSIL.

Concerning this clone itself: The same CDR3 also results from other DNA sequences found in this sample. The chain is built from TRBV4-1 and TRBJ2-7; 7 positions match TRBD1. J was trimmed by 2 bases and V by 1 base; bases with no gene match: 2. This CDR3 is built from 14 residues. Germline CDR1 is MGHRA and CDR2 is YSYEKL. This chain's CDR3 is CASSQATGAYEQYF. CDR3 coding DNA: TGCGCCAGCAGCCAAGCCACAGGGGCCTACGAGCAGTACTTC.

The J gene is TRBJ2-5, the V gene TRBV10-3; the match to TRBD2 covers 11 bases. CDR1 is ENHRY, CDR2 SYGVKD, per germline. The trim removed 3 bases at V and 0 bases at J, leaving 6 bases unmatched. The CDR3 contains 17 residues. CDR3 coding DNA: TGTGCCATCAGTGATTTACCGGGACTAGCGGACCAAGAGACCCAGTACTTC. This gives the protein CAISDLPGLADQETQYF.

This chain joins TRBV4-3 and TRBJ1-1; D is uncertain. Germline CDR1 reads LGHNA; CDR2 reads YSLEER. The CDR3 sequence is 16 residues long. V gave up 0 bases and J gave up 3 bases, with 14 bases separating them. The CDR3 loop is CASSQEFQKRDTEAFF. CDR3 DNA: TGCGCCAGCAGCCAAGAGTTTCAAAAAAGGGACACTGAAGCTTTCTTT.

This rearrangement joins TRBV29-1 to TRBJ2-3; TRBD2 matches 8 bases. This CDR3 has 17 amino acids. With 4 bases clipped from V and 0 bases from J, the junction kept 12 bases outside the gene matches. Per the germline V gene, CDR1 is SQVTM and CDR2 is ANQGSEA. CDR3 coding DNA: TGCAGCGTTGCGGATACTGTTGAGCGGGGGAGCACAGATACGCAGTATTTT. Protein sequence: CSVADTVERGSTDTQYF.

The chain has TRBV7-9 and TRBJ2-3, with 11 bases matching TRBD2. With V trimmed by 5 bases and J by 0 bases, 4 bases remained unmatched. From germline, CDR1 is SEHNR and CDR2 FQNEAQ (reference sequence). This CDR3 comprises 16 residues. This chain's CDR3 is CASSPWTSGSTDTQYF. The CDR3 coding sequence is TGTGCCAGCAGCCCGTGGACTAGCGGGAGCACAGATACGCAGTATTTT.

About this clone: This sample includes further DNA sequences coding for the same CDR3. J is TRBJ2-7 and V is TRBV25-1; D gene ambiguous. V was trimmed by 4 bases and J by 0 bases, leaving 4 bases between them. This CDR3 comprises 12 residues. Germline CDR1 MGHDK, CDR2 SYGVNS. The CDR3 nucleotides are TGTGCCAGCAGTGGCCCCTCCTACGAGCAGTACTTC. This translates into CASSGPSYEQYF.

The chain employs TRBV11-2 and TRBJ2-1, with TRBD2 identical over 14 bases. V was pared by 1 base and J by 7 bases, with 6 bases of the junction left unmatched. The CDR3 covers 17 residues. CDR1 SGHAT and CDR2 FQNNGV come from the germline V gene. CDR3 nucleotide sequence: TGTGCCAGCAGCTTAGCCCCCGGACTAGCGGGAGGTAATGAGCAGTTCTTC. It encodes CASSLAPGLAGGNEQFF.

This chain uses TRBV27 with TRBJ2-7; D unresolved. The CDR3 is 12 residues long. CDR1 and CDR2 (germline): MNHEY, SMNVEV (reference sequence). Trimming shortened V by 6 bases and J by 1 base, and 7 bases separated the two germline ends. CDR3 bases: TGTGCCAGCAGCGATATTTCCTACGAGCAGTACTTC. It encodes CASSDISYEQYF.

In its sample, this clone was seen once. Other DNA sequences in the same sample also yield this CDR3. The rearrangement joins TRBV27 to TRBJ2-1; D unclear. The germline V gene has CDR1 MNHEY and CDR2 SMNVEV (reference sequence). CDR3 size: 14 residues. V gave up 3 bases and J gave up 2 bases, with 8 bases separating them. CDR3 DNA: TGTGCCAGCAGTTTGGGCGGAGCCTACAATGAGCAGTTCTTC. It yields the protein CASSLGGAYNEQFF.

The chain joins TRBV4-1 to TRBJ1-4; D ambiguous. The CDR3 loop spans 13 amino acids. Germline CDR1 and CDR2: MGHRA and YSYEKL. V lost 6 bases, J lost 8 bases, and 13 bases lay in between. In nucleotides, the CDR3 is TGCGCCAGCAGTGGTTCAGACCGAGAAAAACTGTTTTTT. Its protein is CASSGSDREKLFF.

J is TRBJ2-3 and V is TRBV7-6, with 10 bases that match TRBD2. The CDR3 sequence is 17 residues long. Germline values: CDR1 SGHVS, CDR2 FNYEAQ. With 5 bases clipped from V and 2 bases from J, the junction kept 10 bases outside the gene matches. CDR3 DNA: TGTGCCAGCAGCAGATTCCTAGCGGGAGCCGACACAGATACGCAGTATTTT. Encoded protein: CASSRFLAGADTDTQYF. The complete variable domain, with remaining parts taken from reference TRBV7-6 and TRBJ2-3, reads GAGVSQSPRYKVTKRGQDVALRCDPISGHVSLYWYRQALGQGPEFLTYFNYEAQQDKSGLPNDRFSAERPEGSISTLTIQRTEQRDSAMYRCASSRFLAGADTDTQYFGPGTRLTVL.

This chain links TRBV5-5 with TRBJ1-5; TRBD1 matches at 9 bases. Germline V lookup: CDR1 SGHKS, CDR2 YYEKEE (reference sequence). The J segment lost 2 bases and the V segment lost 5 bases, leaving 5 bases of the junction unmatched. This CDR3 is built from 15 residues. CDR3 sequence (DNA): TGTGCCAGCAGAGGGACAGGGTACGGCAATCAGCCCCAGCATTTT. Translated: CASRGTGYGNQPQHF. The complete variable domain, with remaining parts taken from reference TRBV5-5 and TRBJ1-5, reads DAGVTQSPTHLIKTRGQQVTLRCSPISGHKSVSWYQQVLGQGPQFIFQYYEKEERGRGNFPDRFSARQFPNYSSELNVNALLLGDSALYLCASRGTGYGNQPQHFGDGTRLSIL.

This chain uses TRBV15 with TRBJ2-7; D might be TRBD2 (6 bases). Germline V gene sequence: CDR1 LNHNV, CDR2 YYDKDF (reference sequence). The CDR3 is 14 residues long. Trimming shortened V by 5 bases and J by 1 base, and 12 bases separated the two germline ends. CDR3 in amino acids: CATSLLGGSYEQYF. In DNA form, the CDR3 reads TGTGCCACCAGCTTGTTGGGGGGATCCTACGAGCAGTACTTC. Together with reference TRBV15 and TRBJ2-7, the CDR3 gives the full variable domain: DAMVIQNPRYQVTQFGKPVTLSCSQTLNHNVMYWYQQKSSQAPKLLFHYYDKDFNNEADTPDNFQSRRPNTSFCFLDIRSPGLGDTAMYLCATSLLGGSYEQYFGPGTRLTVT.

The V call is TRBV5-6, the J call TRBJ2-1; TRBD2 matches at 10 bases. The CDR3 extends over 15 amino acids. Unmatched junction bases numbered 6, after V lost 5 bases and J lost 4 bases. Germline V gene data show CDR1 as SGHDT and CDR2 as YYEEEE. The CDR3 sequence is CASSAGTSAYNEQFF. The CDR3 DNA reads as TGTGCCAGCAGTGCCGGGACTAGCGCATACAATGAGCAGTTCTTC.